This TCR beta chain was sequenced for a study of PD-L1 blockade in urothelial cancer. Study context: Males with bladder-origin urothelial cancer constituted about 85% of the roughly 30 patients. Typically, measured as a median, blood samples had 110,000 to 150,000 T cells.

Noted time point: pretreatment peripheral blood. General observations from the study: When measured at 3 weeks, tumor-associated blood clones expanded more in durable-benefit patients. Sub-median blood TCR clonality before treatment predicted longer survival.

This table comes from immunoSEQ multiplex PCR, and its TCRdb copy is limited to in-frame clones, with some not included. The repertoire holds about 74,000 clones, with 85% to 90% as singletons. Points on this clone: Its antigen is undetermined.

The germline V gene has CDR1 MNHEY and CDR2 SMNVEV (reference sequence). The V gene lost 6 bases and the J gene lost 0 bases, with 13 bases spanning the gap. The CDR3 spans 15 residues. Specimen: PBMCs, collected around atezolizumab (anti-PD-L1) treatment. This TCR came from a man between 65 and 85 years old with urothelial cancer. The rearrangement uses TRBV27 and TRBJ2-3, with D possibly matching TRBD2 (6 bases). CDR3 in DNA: TGTGCCAGCAGAAAAGCCGGGACTAGCACAGATACGCAGTATTTT. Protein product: CASRKAGTSTDTQYF.